This T cell receptor beta chain was identified during a study of tissue T cells after allogeneic stem cell transplantation. Here immunoSEQ multiplex PCR was the method, and the copy in TCRdb shows in-frame clones only, minus some. The table shows several thousand clones, with 50% occurring only once. V lost 5 bases, J lost 6 bases, and 6 bases stayed unmatched. Germline-derived CDR1 and CDR2 are SGHSA and FRNQAP. This CDR3 spans 15 amino acids. Notes on the study in general: In patients and mice, blood and spleen missed much of tissue repertoire. Motif-based clustering found tissue-specific repertoire signatures shared across patients, though few clones were shared. Limitations included a small, clinically heterogeneous cohort and limited sampling depth.

Within the sample, this clone is medium-sized. Antigen specificity is unknown. Gene and germline names: mouse. The read terminates 1 residue ahead of where the CDR3 ends, so the germline J gene completes it. Time point described: mouse harvest day 7 after allogeneic transplant. The graft held 10^6 splenic CD5+ T cells and 10^7 T-cell-depleted bone marrow cells. This mouse GVHD model was MHC-mismatched B6 to BALB/c, profiled day 7 or 14. This clonotype originated in a female BALB/c mouse given C57BL/6 T cells with graft-versus-host disease after an allogeneic hematopoietic cell transplant. J is TRBJ2-7 and V is TRBV16; 14 positions match TRBD2. The sequenced sample consisted of gut tissue. The sequenced CDR3 bases are TGTGCAAGCAGCCTGCCGGGACTGGGGGGGCGTGAACAGTAC. Translation gives CASSLPGLGGREQY. Given in full, the CDR3 is CASSLPGLGGREQYF.